This entry is about one TCR beta chain. Only in-frame clones appear in the TCRdb table, and some are missing; sequencing was by immunoSEQ multiplex PCR. The sample consists of some 23,000 clones, about 89% of them appearing once. The data are from a study of T cell changes during pregnancy in multiple sclerosis. This receptor was taken from a female donor in good health, enrolled as a control in a pregnancy study. Sequencing was performed on CD8+ T cells from peripheral blood mononuclear cells, taken in the first trimester of pregnancy.

CDR3 region: CASTHGLTEIYEQYF. CDR3 in DNA: TGTGCCAGCACCCACGGACTCACCGAGATCTACGAGCAGTACTTC. This rearrangement joins TRBV28 to TRBJ2-7, with TRBD2 as a possible D gene (5 bases). Germline V gene lookup returns CDR1 MDHEN and CDR2 SYDVKM. CDR3 size: 15 residues. Trimming left V 7 bases short and J 3 bases short, with 19 bases between. The full variable domain, rest sourced from reference TRBV28 and TRBJ2-7, is DVKVTQSSRYLVKRTGEKVFLECVQDMDHENMFWYRQDPGLGLRLIYFSYDVKMKEKGDIPEGYSVSREKKERFSLILESASTNQTSMYLCASTHGLTEIYEQYFGPGTRLTVT.